Below, 23 T cell receptor beta chains from the same sample are listed, as sequenced in a study of blood T cell repertoires in COVID-19. TCRdb keeps only in-frame clones here, not all; method: immunoSEQ multiplex PCR. Of 130,000 to 150,000 clones detected, roughly 80% appear once; the ten largest clones hold 3% to 3.5%. Sequencing was carried out using peripheral blood. These receptor sequences come from a woman older than 75 with acute or convalescent COVID-19.

V is TRBV10-3 and J is TRBJ1-2; 11 positions agree with TRBD1. The V gene end was trimmed by 2 bases and the J gene end by 4 bases; junction bases not matched to a gene: 3. Germline values: CDR1 ENHRY, CDR2 SYGVKD. This CDR3 is built from 15 residues. The CDR3 DNA follows: TGTGCCATCAGTGAGCCAGGACAGGGGGCCTATGGCTACACCTTC. This codes for CAISEPGQGAYGYTF.

The V call is TRBV6-6, the J call TRBJ1-1, with 7 bases identical to TRBD1. Looked up from germline, CDR1 is MNHNY and CDR2 is SVGAGI (reference sequence). Germline trimming cut 0 bases from V and 3 bases from J; bases unmatched to any gene: 7. The CDR3 runs 16 residues. CDR3 in DNA: TGTGCCAGCAGTTACTCACAGGGGCAGATGGACACTGAAGCTTTCTTT. This gives the protein CASSYSQGQMDTEAFF.

The chain uses TRBV10-3 and TRBJ2-3; TRBD2 might be the D (7 bases). This CDR3 is built from 15 residues. The germline V and J ends were trimmed by 4 bases and 2 bases, with 13 bases remaining between them. Germline assignment: CDR1 ENHRY and CDR2 SYGVKD. CDR3 sequence: CAISGGGGDTDTQYF. The CDR3 DNA sequence: TGTGCCATCAGTGGTGGCGGGGGCGACACAGATACGCAGTATTTT.

V and J are TRBV20-1 and TRBJ1-2; D unclear. CDR1 and CDR2 from the germline V gene are DFQATT and SNEGSKA (reference sequence). The V end was cut by 3 bases, the J end by 6 bases, with 17 bases between. The length of the CDR3 is 14 residues. The CDR3 is CSASSSGDKDGYTF. CDR3 sequence (DNA): TGCAGTGCTAGTTCGTCCGGGGATAAGGATGGCTACACCTTC.

In its sample, this clone was seen once. The chain recombines TRBV13 with TRBJ2-7; weak D call: TRBD1 (5 bases). Germline values: CDR1 PRHDT, CDR2 FYEKMQ (reference sequence). The CDR3 loop spans 12 amino acids. The V end was cut by 0 bases, the J end by 7 bases, with 7 bases between. Written as DNA, the CDR3 is TGTGCCAGCAGCTTAGGCAGGGTTGAGCAGTACTTC. Translating it yields CASSLGRVEQYF.

The J gene is TRBJ1-2, the V gene TRBV29-1; no clear D gene. V lost 7 bases to trimming and J lost 10 bases, with 13 bases between them. The germline V gene encodes CDR1 SQVTM and CDR2 ANQGSEA. There are 10 residues in the CDR3. The CDR3 nucleotides read TGCAGCGCTCTAGATACTACCTACACCTTC. This translates into CSALDTTYTF.

The CDR3 sequence: CAWSDIRGLGQPQHF. The CDR3, as DNA: TGTGCCTGGAGTGATATCAGGGGGCTGGGTCAGCCCCAGCATTTT. This chain joins TRBV30 and TRBJ1-5; 8 bases match TRBD1. Germline-derived CDR1 and CDR2 are GTSNPN and SVGIG (reference sequence). CDR3 length: 15 residues. V was pared by 1 base and J by 6 bases, with 8 bases of the junction left unmatched.

The chain combines TRBV20-1 with TRBJ2-2, with D possibly matching TRBD1 (6 bases). V gave up 3 bases and J gave up 5 bases, with 10 bases separating them. The CDR3 consists of 13 residues. The germline gives CDR1 DFQATT, CDR2 SNEGSKA (reference sequence). The CDR3 region has the DNA TGCAGTGCTAGTTCAGGGGTTACCGGGGAGCTGTTTTTT. Protein sequence: CSASSGVTGELFF.

The V gene is TRBV19, the J gene TRBJ1-1; D call uncertain. The CDR3 has 12 amino acids. The V end was cut by 5 bases, the J end by 1 base, with 5 bases between. Germline V gene data show CDR1 as LNHDA and CDR2 as SQIVND (reference sequence). DNA of the CDR3: TGTGCCAGTAGTCCACAGAACACTGAAGCTTTCTTT. This sequence encodes CASSPQNTEAFF.

The V call is TRBV7-9, the J call TRBJ1-5, with D possibly matching TRBD1 (5 bases). Trimming cost V 5 bases and J 6 bases, with 17 bases left between them. The germline V gene has CDR1 SEHNR and CDR2 FQNEAQ (reference sequence). The CDR3 has 15 residues. CDR3 amino acids: CASSAGTAGGQPQHF. In DNA, the CDR3 is TGTGCCAGCAGCGCCGGGACGGCCGGGGGTCAGCCCCAGCATTTT.

In its sample, this clone was seen once. The J gene is TRBJ2-5, the V gene TRBV5-1, with D unclear. Germline lookup yields CDR1 SGHRS and CDR2 YFSETQ. Trimming cost V 4 bases and J 4 bases, with 14 bases left between them. The CDR3 is made up of 14 amino acids. The CDR3 loop reads CASSPGSLAETQYF. The DNA of the CDR3 is TGCGCCAGCAGCCCCGGGTCCCTTGCAGAGACCCAGTACTTC. The whole variable domain, remainder taken from reference TRBV5-1 and TRBJ2-5, is KAGVTQTPRYLIKTRGQQVTLSCSPISGHRSVSWYQQTPGQGLQFLFEYFSETQRNKGNFPGRFSGRQFSNSRSEMNVSTLELGDSALYLCASSPGSLAETQYFGPGTRLLVL.

This sequence joins TRBV7-9 and TRBJ1-2, with 9 bases fitting TRBD1. V was clipped by 1 base and J by 8 bases; unmatched bases: 8. This CDR3 spans 15 amino acids. Germline V gene lookup returns CDR1 SEHNR and CDR2 FQNEAQ (reference sequence). CDR3 nucleotide sequence: TGTGCCAGCAGCTTAGACGGACAGGGGTCGCGGGGCTACACCTTC. Protein product: CASSLDGQGSRGYTF.

The chain uses TRBV2 and TRBJ1-3, with 8 nucleotides matching TRBD1. The germline V gene encodes CDR1 SNHLY and CDR2 FYNNEI. This CDR3 has 16 amino acids. V lost 5 bases and J lost 0; bases outside the gene matches: 6. CDR3 residues: CASSRRDRTSGNTIYF. Here the CDR3 DNA reads TGTGCCAGCAGTAGAAGGGACAGGACCTCTGGAAACACCATATATTTT.

The gene calls are TRBV7-2 and TRBJ2-3; 8 nucleotides align to TRBD2. This CDR3 spans 16 amino acids. CDR1 and CDR2 from the germline V gene are SGHTA and FQGNSA. V was clipped by 5 bases and J by 5 bases; unmatched bases: 12. The CDR3 here is CASSQGRGDLQDTQYF. CDR3 nucleotides: TGTGCCAGCAGCCAGGGGCGGGGGGACTTGCAAGATACGCAGTATTTT.

The chain is built from TRBV18 and TRBJ2-7; D may be TRBD1 (6 bases). The V end was cut by 2 bases, the J end by 3 bases, with 11 bases between. Germline V gene data show CDR1 as KGHSH and CDR2 as LQKENI. CDR3 size: 14 residues. The CDR3 bases are TGTGCCAGCTCACCAGGACAGAGCGTCTACGAGCAGTACTTC. Translating gives CASSPGQSVYEQYF.

The rearrangement links TRBV5-1 to TRBJ1-2; D is perhaps TRBD1 (5 bases). This CDR3 spans 13 amino acids. V was cut by 0 bases and J by 6 bases, with 9 bases left in between. The germline V gene has CDR1 SGHRS and CDR2 YFSETQ. The CDR3 protein is CASSLGQTDGYTF. The CDR3 coding sequence is TGCGCCAGCAGCTTGGGACAGACGGATGGCTACACCTTC.

The CDR3 spells CARSLSGQGASGANVLTF. The CDR3 nucleotides are TGTGCCAGAAGCTTGTCGGGACAGGGGGCCTCTGGGGCCAACGTCCTGACTTTC. V and J are TRBV5-3 and TRBJ2-6; 12 nucleotides match TRBD1. TRBV5-3 is identified as an open reading frame with a role that is uncertain. The CDR3 runs to 18 residues. Trimming took 1 base from V and 0 from J; bases not matched to a gene: 2.

The chain recombines TRBV18 with TRBJ1-2; the match to TRBD1 covers 7 bases. V shed 0 bases, J shed 6 bases, and the junction held 10 bases outside the gene matches. The CDR3 consists of 16 residues. Per germline, CDR1 KGHSH and CDR2 LQKENI. The CDR3 DNA reads as TGTGCCAGCTCACCACCGTCTACAGGGGCTGTTAATGGCTACACCTTC. Translation: CASSPPSTGAVNGYTF.

This clone was detected only once. The chain uses TRBV11-3 and TRBJ2-1; TRBD2 agrees at 13 bases. The germline gives CDR1 SGHNT, CDR2 YENEEA. CDR3 size: 16 residues. V lost 5 bases and J lost 6; bases outside the gene matches: 7. The CDR3 is CASSLPTSGGRNEQFF. In DNA form, the CDR3 reads TGTGCCAGCAGCCTCCCGACTAGCGGGGGGCGCAATGAGCAGTTCTTC.

This CDR3 reads CATSEAGTTNTDTQYF. In DNA form, the CDR3 reads TGTGCCACCAGTGAGGCCGGGACTACAAACACAGATACGCAGTATTTT. The genes are TRBV24-1 and TRBJ2-3, with 7 positions matching TRBD2. CDR1 and CDR2 (germline): KGHDR, SFDVKD. V shed 4 bases and J 2 bases; nucleotides not matched to a gene: 8. There are 16 residues in the CDR3.

The CDR3 sequence is CASSVDREGEQFF. In nucleotides, the CDR3 is TGCGCCAGCAGCGTCGACAGGGAAGGGGAGCAGTTCTTC. The chain joins TRBV5-1 to TRBJ2-1; 7 nucleotides align to TRBD1. Germline lookup yields CDR1 SGHRS and CDR2 YFSETQ. The CDR3 extends over 13 amino acids. The junction had 8 bases not matched to a gene; V was cut back by 4 bases and J by 10 bases.

J is TRBJ1-5 and V is TRBV29-1, with a possible D match to TRBD1 (5 bases). Trimming shortened V by 7 bases and J by 5 bases, and 12 bases separated the two germline ends. This CDR3 region has 12 residues. In germline, CDR1 is SQVTM, CDR2 ANQGSEA. The CDR3 loop reads CSAGTGDQPQHF. CDR3 in DNA: TGCAGCGCCGGTACGGGGGATCAGCCCCAGCATTTT.

This clone was observed a single time. The chain combines TRBV5-3 with TRBJ1-2; 8 nucleotides agree with TRBD1. TRBV5-3 is an ORF for which the function is uncertain. The CDR3 is 15 amino acids. Unmatched junction bases numbered 10, after V lost 7 bases and J lost 2 bases. In DNA form, the CDR3 reads TGTGCCAGACGTCAAGCGGACAGGGAGAACTATGGCTACACCTTC. Its protein product is CARRQADRENYGYTF.